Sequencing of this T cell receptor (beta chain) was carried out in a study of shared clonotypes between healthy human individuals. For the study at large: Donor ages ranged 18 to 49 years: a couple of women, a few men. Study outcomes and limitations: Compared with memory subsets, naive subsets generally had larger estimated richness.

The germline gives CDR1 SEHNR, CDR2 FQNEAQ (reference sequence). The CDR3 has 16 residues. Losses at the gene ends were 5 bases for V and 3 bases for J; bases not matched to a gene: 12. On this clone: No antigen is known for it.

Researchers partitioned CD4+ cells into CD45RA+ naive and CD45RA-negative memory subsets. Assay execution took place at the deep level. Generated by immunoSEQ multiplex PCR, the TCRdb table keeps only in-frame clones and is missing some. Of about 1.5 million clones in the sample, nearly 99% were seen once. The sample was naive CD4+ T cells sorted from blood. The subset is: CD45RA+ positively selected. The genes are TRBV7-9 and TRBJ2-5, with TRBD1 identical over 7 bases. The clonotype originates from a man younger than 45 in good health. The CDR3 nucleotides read TGTGCCAGCAGCCTCCGGACAGGAGTCACCGAAGAGACCCAGTACTTC. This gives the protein CASSLRTGVTEETQYF.